Below, 15 T cell receptor beta chains from the same sample are listed, as sequenced in a study of cytomegalovirus exposure and HLA in healthy donors. Use of 60 Vbeta and 13 Jbeta primers characterized the PCR. Profiling relied on immunoSEQ multiplex PCR, and the TCRdb table lists in-frame clones only, not all of them. The sample yields roughly 98,000 clones, roughly three quarters seen once. Source material: PBMCs. These receptor sequences come from a female donor in good health and CMV-seronegative.

The chain combines TRBV7-3 with TRBJ2-4, with 11 bases that match TRBD2. The CDR3 loop spans 16 amino acids. The germline V gene has CDR1 SGHTA and CDR2 FQGTGA. Trimming cost V 5 bases and J 8 bases; bases outside gene matches: 11. The CDR3 nucleotides are TGTGCCAGCAGCATAGGGCCTAGCGGGGGGCAGGACATTCAGTACTTC. This gives the protein CASSIGPSGGQDIQYF.

This clone was found a few times. The rearrangement uses TRBV30 and TRBJ1-1, with D possibly being TRBD1 (6 bases). The germline CDR1 and CDR2 sequences are GTSNPN and SVGIG (reference sequence). The length of the CDR3 is 13 residues. V dropped 2 bases and J dropped 1 base, with 8 bases sitting between them. Here the CDR3 DNA reads TGTGCCTGGAGTCGACAGGCGAACACTGAAGCTTTCTTT. This translates into CAWSRQANTEAFF.

This clone is termed medium-sized. The V call is TRBV30, the J call TRBJ1-4; D ambiguous. The CDR3 sequence is 17 residues long. V lost 2 bases and J 3 bases, leaving 19 bases between the germline ends. Per germline, CDR1 GTSNPN and CDR2 SVGIG (reference sequence). The CDR3 region is CAWSRHTPFWSNEKLFF. Written as DNA, the CDR3 is TGTGCCTGGAGTCGACATACTCCGTTTTGGTCTAATGAAAAACTGTTTTTT.

In this sample, this clone turned up a few times. J is TRBJ1-5 and V is TRBV7-2; D is unclear. Germline-derived CDR1 and CDR2 are SGHTA and FQGNSA. The CDR3 runs 14 residues. Trimming cost V 6 bases and J 0 bases, with 9 bases left between them. Written as DNA, the CDR3 is TGTGCCAGCAGTTACAGAGATAGCAATCAGCCCCAGCATTTT. This encodes CASSYRDSNQPQHF. The complete variable domain, with remaining parts taken from reference TRBV7-2 and TRBJ1-5, reads GAGVSQSPSNKVTEKGKDVELRCDPISGHTALYWYRQSLGQGLEFLIYFQGNSAPDKSGLPSDRFSAERTGGSVSTLTIQRTQQEDSAVYLCASSYRDSNQPQHFGDGTRLSIL.

J is TRBJ2-5 and V is TRBV11-3, with a tentative D call TRBD2 (6 bases). Trimming removed 1 base from V and 5 bases from J, with 11 bases in between. This CDR3 spans 14 amino acids. CDR1 and CDR2 (germline): SGHNT, YENEEA. The CDR3 nucleotides are TGTGCCAGCAGCTTAGGACCAGGGAGGGAGACCCAGTACTTC. It is translated as CASSLGPGRETQYF.

The chain carries TRBV13 and TRBJ1-2; D unclear. From germline, CDR1 is PRHDT and CDR2 FYEKMQ (reference sequence). CDR3 length: 14 residues. V lost 5 bases and J lost 3, with 13 bases in between. CDR3 bases: TGTGCCAGCAGCCCCCGCGCCCTTTACTATGGCTACACCTTC. Translating gives CASSPRALYYGYTF.

The chain couples TRBV29-1 to TRBJ2-7; 9 bases are a match to TRBD2. The junction had 3 bases not matched to a gene; V was cut back by 1 base and J by 2 bases. This CDR3 has 14 amino acids. Germline V lookup: CDR1 SQVTM, CDR2 ANQGSEA. In DNA, the CDR3 is TGCAGCGTTGAAGTAGCGGGAGTCCCCTACGAGCAGTACTTC. Its translation: CSVEVAGVPYEQYF.

The gene calls are TRBV9 and TRBJ2-7; a possible D gene is TRBD2 (6 bases). The germline V and J ends were trimmed by 0 bases and 5 bases, with 15 bases remaining between them. The germline CDR1 and CDR2 sequences are SGDLS and YYNGEE. This CDR3 spans 15 amino acids. CDR3 amino acids: CASSVGGDRVDEQYF. For the CDR3, the DNA is TGTGCCAGCAGCGTAGGCGGGGACCGTGTGGACGAGCAGTACTTC.

This clone occurred once. This rearrangement joins TRBV10-2 to TRBJ2-2; 9 nucleotides line up with TRBD2. The germline V gene encodes CDR1 WSHSY and CDR2 SAAADI. J was trimmed by 3 bases and V by 4 bases; bases with no gene match: 12. This CDR3 region has 18 residues. This CDR3 is CASSARGPGLAYTGELFF. Written as DNA, the CDR3 is TGCGCCAGCAGTGCTCGAGGACCGGGACTAGCCTACACCGGGGAGCTGTTTTTT.

This clone was counted a few times. The J gene is TRBJ2-1, the V gene TRBV11-2; 13 bases line up with TRBD2. J was trimmed by 14 bases and V by 3 bases; bases with no gene match: 7. The CDR3 is 14 residues long. CDR1 SGHAT and CDR2 FQNNGV come from the germline V gene. The CDR3 here is CASSFGTSGTGEFF. The CDR3 bases are TGTGCCAGCAGCTTTGGGACTAGCGGGACCGGGGAGTTCTTC.

This chain connects TRBV6-4 to TRBJ2-1; 8 bases are a match to TRBD2. Trimming removed 3 bases from V and 7 bases from J; junction bases left unmatched: 5. CDR1 is MRHNA and CDR2 is SNTAGT in the germline V gene. The CDR3 is 14 amino acids. In DNA form, the CDR3 reads TGTGCCAGCAGTGAGGGACTAGAGAGGAATGAGCAGTTCTTC. Residues: CASSEGLERNEQFF.

As concerns this clone: Since the CDR3 does not end with the conserved phenylalanine or tryptophan, this likely comes from a read error. V gene TRBV7-3 combines with J gene TRBJ1-1; D not resolved. The CDR3 sequence is 14 residues long. CDR1 is SGHTA, CDR2 FQGTGA, per germline. Trimming shortened V by 3 bases and J by 0 bases, and 8 bases separated the two germline ends. For the CDR3, the DNA is TGTGCCAGCAGCTTCGACGGGATGAACACTGAAGCTTTCCTT. This encodes CASSFDGMNTEAFL.

The V gene is TRBV6-5, the J gene TRBJ1-2; 9 positions match TRBD1. Germline V gene lookup returns CDR1 MNHEY and CDR2 SVGAGI. The length of the CDR3 is 15 residues. J lost 8 bases, V lost 0 bases, and 7 bases had no gene match. Here the CDR3 reads CASSYSPQGAGGYTF. The CDR3 DNA sequence: TGTGCCAGCAGTTACTCTCCACAGGGGGCAGGGGGCTACACCTTC.

Concerning this clone itself: One base away lies a much larger clone, so this may be a sequencing read error. The chain couples TRBV6-5 to TRBJ2-3; D perhaps matches TRBD2 (6 bases). This CDR3 contains 14 residues. The germline V gene encodes CDR1 MNHEY and CDR2 SVGAGI. With 5 bases removed from V and 0 bases from J, the gap between germline ends came to 9 bases. CDR3 sequence (DNA): TGTGCCAGCAGTCCCGGGACTAGCACAGATACGCAGTATTTT. Amino acids: CASSPGTSTDTQYF.

V gene TRBV4-3 combines with J gene TRBJ2-4; 9 positions agree with TRBD2. The CDR3 is 15 residues long. V was pared by 0 bases and J by 5 bases, with 2 bases of the junction left unmatched. The germline gives CDR1 LGHNA, CDR2 YSLEER. CDR3 DNA sequence: TGCGCCAGCAGCCAAGAGGTAGCGGGGGAAAACATTCAGTACTTC. Translating it yields CASSQEVAGENIQYF.